The 8 T cell receptor beta chains below were found in one sample sequenced in a study of vaccination and CD4 T cells after COVID-19. Described treatment: roughly 10-day PBMC culture with coronavirus spike peptide pools or control peptides (ViraFEST assay). These CD4+ T cells came from an unexposed donor, sampled before the COVID-19 pandemic (2011-2018). Their target antigens are unknown. The Oncomine TCR Beta short-read assay generated sequence data from the DNA of cultured CD4+ T cells. TCRdb independently ran MiXCR on the PCR reads; one entry per CDR3 protein. Of about 4,600 distinct CDR3 sequences in the sample, 45% to 70% were seen once. Sequencing was performed on CD4+ T cells from blood, cultured in vitro. Receptors originate from a human donor in good health.

J is TRBJ2-3 and V is TRBV6-5; TRBD1 matches 11 bases. This CDR3 has 15 amino acids. With V trimmed by 3 bases and J by 3 bases, 2 bases remained unmatched. CDR1 is MNHEY and CDR2 is SVGAGI in the germline V gene. CDR3 bases: TGTGCCAGCAGTTATGGGGACAGGGGGACAGATACGCAGTATTTT. Residues: CASSYGDRGTDTQYF.

The table lists this clonotype with a few counts. The V gene is TRBV6-1, the J gene TRBJ1-1; no clear D. Trimming pared 5 bases from V and 6 bases from J, leaving 13 bases between. CDR3 length: 13 residues. Germline V gene lookup returns CDR1 MNHNS and CDR2 SASEGT. CDR3: CASSPISDAEAFF. CDR3 DNA sequence: TGTGCCAGCAGTCCCATCTCCGACGCTGAAGCTTTCTTT.

This clonotype was seen a few times. This chain connects TRBV6-1 to TRBJ1-3; D is uncertain. Germline CDR1 MNHNS, CDR2 SASEGT. V was trimmed by 6 bases and J by 4 bases, leaving 10 bases between them. The CDR3 runs to 13 residues. The CDR3 spells CASSTERGNTIYF. CDR3 nucleotides: TGTGCCAGCAGCACTGAGAGAGGAAACACCATATATTTT.

The gene calls are TRBV7-2 and TRBJ1-1; D possibly corresponds to TRBD1 (5 bases). From germline, CDR1 is SGHTA and CDR2 FQGNSA. V gave up 7 bases and J gave up 0 bases, with 12 bases separating them. The CDR3 is 14 residues long. CDR3 loop: CASKRDGVNTEAFF. In nucleotides, the CDR3 is TGTGCCAGCAAAAGGGACGGAGTGAACACTGAAGCTTTCTTT.

J is TRBJ2-5 and V is TRBV20-1, with 11 bases matching TRBD1. CDR1 and CDR2 (germline): DFQATT, SNEGSKA (reference sequence). The CDR3 is 13 amino acids. Trimming took 8 bases from V and 5 from J; bases not matched to a gene: 7. The CDR3 bases are TGCAGTCTGATCCGGGACAGGGGGGAGACCCAGTACTTC. Amino acid sequence: CSLIRDRGETQYF.

The V gene is TRBV2, the J gene TRBJ2-7; D unclear. V was pared by 6 bases and J by 5 bases, with 5 bases between. CDR1 is SNHLY, CDR2 FYNNEI, per germline. This CDR3 region has 10 residues. The CDR3 loop reads CASRSHEQYF. The CDR3 DNA sequence: TGTGCCAGCAGGTCCCACGAGCAGTACTTC.

The chain carries TRBV5-6 and TRBJ1-1; D is unclear. This CDR3 is built from 16 residues. Germline V lookup: CDR1 SGHDT, CDR2 YYEEEE. Trimming stripped 0 bases from V and 0 bases from J, with 12 bases between. The chain's CDR3 is CASSLVSESVNTEAFF. The CDR3, as DNA: TGTGCCAGCAGCTTGGTAAGTGAATCCGTGAACACTGAAGCTTTCTTT.

This clonotype is deemed large. The chain joins TRBV30 to TRBJ1-2; D ambiguous. The CDR3 is 14 amino acids. The germline V gene encodes CDR1 GTSNPN and CDR2 SVGIG (reference sequence). V lost 8 bases and J 0 bases, leaving 16 bases between the germline ends. CDR3 nucleotide sequence: TGTGCCGGGGAAGAGGGCATGACTAACTATGGCTACACCTTC. Its translation: CAGEEGMTNYGYTF.